This record concerns one T cell receptor (beta chain) sequence. Its antigen is not identified. This sample stems from a study of response to subunit inactivated influenza vaccine. Findings of the study overall: Authors suggested seasonal influenza vaccinations each recruit few new T cells.

Looked up from germline, CDR1 is SGHTA and CDR2 is FQGTGA. Trimming shortened V by 3 bases and J by 4 bases, and 12 bases separated the two germline ends. The CDR3 contains 15 residues. TCRdb re-derived calls from the RT-PCR reads in MiXCR, one entry per CDR3 protein. The data show some 550,000 distinct CDR3 sequences, approximately 24% seen once. This same sample was also part of a study on T cells expressing NK-cell markers. As that report states: cDNA encoding TCR beta was synthesized via 5'RACE template switching incorporating UMIs. Serological testing identified seven of the eight sequenced donors as HCMV-seropositive and one as seronegative. Nothing established the HCMV specificity of expanded NKG2C+ T cell clones.

Source: CD4+ T cells sorted from PBMCs, taken roughly 12 days after vaccination. The source is a man aged 50-60 years who received an inactivated influenza vaccine. The chain recombines TRBV7-3 with TRBJ2-2, with a weak D call TRBD1 (6 bases). The CDR3 reads CASSFEQGGTGELFF. The CDR3 region has the DNA TGTGCCAGCAGCTTCGAACAGGGCGGCACCGGGGAGCTGTTTTTT.